The rows below give T cell receptor beta chains drawn from one sample of a study of blood T cell repertoires in COVID-19. Using immunoSEQ multiplex PCR, the repertoire was profiled, and TCRdb retains in-frame clones only, with some absent. In the table there are about 220,000 clones, 86% of which are singletons. Sequencing was done on a sample of PBMCs or T cells enriched from blood (not recorded which). The source is a woman aged 40 to 55 with acute COVID-19. CDR3s include the opening cysteine and the closing phenylalanine or tryptophan. The order of the fields is D gene, V gene, J gene, clone size, CDR3 DNA, CDR3 protein. D genes are given only for firm matches. Size tells how often a clone was seen (once, few, many) or the class of an expanded clone, and some rows leave it out.

D gene: TRBD1
V gene: TRBV24-1
J gene: TRBJ1-2
clone size: once
CDR3 DNA: TGTGCCACCAGTGATCCCGGACAGGGGGCGCCTGGCTACACCTTC
CDR3 protein: CATSDPGQGAPGYTF

D gene: NA
V gene: TRBV7-2
J gene: TRBJ2-5
clone size: NA
CDR3 DNA: TGTGCCAGCAGCTTAGGGGGCCGCCAAGAGACCCAGTACTTC
CDR3 protein: CASSLGGRQETQYF

D gene: NA
V gene: TRBV7-3
J gene: TRBJ2-3
clone size: NA
CDR3 DNA: TGTGCCAGCAGCTTAAGGGGGGACAGTCAGGGGACGCAGTATTTT
CDR3 protein: CASSLRGDSQGTQYF

D gene: NA
V gene: TRBV2
J gene: TRBJ1-5
clone size: NA
CDR3 DNA: TGTGCCAGCAGTGATAGCGGGGGGAGCAATCAGCCCCAGCATTTT
CDR3 protein: CASSDSGGSNQPQHF

D gene: TRBD1
V gene: TRBV3-1/TRBV3-2
J gene: TRBJ1-5
clone size: NA
CDR3 DNA: TGTGCCAGCAGCCAGATGGGACAGACAAACCAGCCCCAGCATTTT
CDR3 protein: CASSQMGQTNQPQHF

D gene: NA
V gene: TRBV19
J gene: TRBJ2-2
clone size: NA
CDR3 DNA: TGTGCCAGTAGTACCAAACCCAGGGGTGAGACCGGGGAGCTGTTTTTT
CDR3 protein: CASSTKPRGETGELFF

D gene: NA
V gene: TRBV7-2
J gene: TRBJ1-5
clone size: once
CDR3 DNA: TGTGCCAGCAGCTTAAGGCGGGATCAGCCCCAGCATTTT
CDR3 protein: CASSLRRDQPQHF

D gene: NA
V gene: TRBV7-9
J gene: TRBJ1-1
clone size: NA
CDR3 DNA: TGTGCCAGCAGCTTAGCGGCGGCCGGGTTGGGCACTGAAGCTTTCTTT
CDR3 protein: CASSLAAAGLGTEAFF

D gene: TRBD1
V gene: TRBV6-5
J gene: TRBJ1-2
clone size: NA
CDR3 DNA: TGTGCCAGCACCTCGGGACAGCTAACCTATGGCTACACCTTC
CDR3 protein: CASTSGQLTYGYTF

D gene: NA
V gene: TRBV25-1
J gene: TRBJ1-2
clone size: NA
CDR3 DNA: TGTGCCAGCAGTGTTGGGGCCGATGGCTACACCTTC
CDR3 protein: CASSVGADGYTF

D gene: NA
V gene: TRBV5-6
J gene: TRBJ1-2
clone size: NA
CDR3 DNA: TGTGCCAGCAAGGGTTTAAGGGAGCCCTCAAACTATGGCTACACCTTC
CDR3 protein: CASKGLREPSNYGYTF

D gene: TRBD1
V gene: TRBV19
J gene: TRBJ1-2
clone size: NA
CDR3 DNA: TGTGCCAGTAGACCAGCAGGGGGCCAATATGGCTACACCTTC
CDR3 protein: CASRPAGGQYGYTF

D gene: NA
V gene: TRBV6-5
J gene: TRBJ1-5
clone size: NA
CDR3 DNA: TGTGCCAGCAGGGGGGGGTTTAGCAATCAGCCCCAGCATTTT
CDR3 protein: CASRGGFSNQPQHF

D gene: NA
V gene: TRBV5-1
J gene: TRBJ1-1
clone size: NA
CDR3 DNA: TGCGCCAGCAGCTTGGGATGGAGGGAAGCTTTCTTT
CDR3 protein: CASSLGWREAFF

D gene: TRBD1
V gene: TRBV10-1
J gene: TRBJ1-1
clone size: NA
CDR3 DNA: TGCGCCAGCAGTTTCACAGGGGGGGCGGACACTGAAGCTTTCTTT
CDR3 protein: CASSFTGGADTEAFF

D gene: TRBD1
V gene: TRBV27
J gene: TRBJ2-7
clone size: NA
CDR3 DNA: TGTGCCAGCAGCACCGGGACAGAGCCCTACGAGCAGTACTTC
CDR3 protein: CASSTGTEPYEQYF

D gene: NA
V gene: TRBV11-2
J gene: TRBJ2-5
clone size: NA
CDR3 DNA: TGTGCCAGCAGCTTAGATGTGTCAGACCAAGAGACCCAGTACTTC
CDR3 protein: CASSLDVSDQETQYF

D gene: NA
V gene: TRBV5-1
J gene: TRBJ2-3
clone size: NA
CDR3 DNA: TGCGCCAGCAGCTTGGTAGCAGGGTCAGATACGCAGTATTTT
CDR3 protein: CASSLVAGSDTQYF

D gene: NA
V gene: TRBV19
J gene: TRBJ1-2
clone size: few
CDR3 DNA: TGTGCCAGTAGTGTGCCGGGACTCCCTTCGCATGGCTACACCTTC
CDR3 protein: CASSVPGLPSHGYTF

D gene: TRBD2
V gene: TRBV19
J gene: TRBJ2-1
clone size: NA
CDR3 DNA: TGTGCCAGTAGTTCAGCCCTGACTAGCGGGGGGGAGCAGTTCTTC
CDR3 protein: CASSSALTSGGEQFF

D gene: TRBD1
V gene: TRBV13
J gene: TRBJ1-2
clone size: NA
CDR3 DNA: TGTGCCAGCAGCTTTCCCCCTACAGGGGTGGACTATGGCTACACCTTC
CDR3 protein: CASSFPPTGVDYGYTF

D gene: TRBD1
V gene: TRBV5-1
J gene: TRBJ1-1
clone size: NA
CDR3 DNA: TGCGCCAGCAGCCCGGGACAGGCGAACACTGAAGCTTTCTTT
CDR3 protein: CASSPGQANTEAFF

D gene: TRBD1
V gene: TRBV30
J gene: TRBJ1-4
clone size: NA
CDR3 DNA: TGTGCCTGGAGTGGGGGAAACAGGGGGAAGGAAGAAAAACTGTTTTTT
CDR3 protein: CAWSGGNRGKEEKLFF

D gene: TRBD2
V gene: TRBV29-1
J gene: TRBJ2-3
clone size: NA
CDR3 DNA: TGCAGCGTTGAAAAAGCGGGGGGCACAGATACGCAGTATTTT
CDR3 protein: CSVEKAGGTDTQYF